The 30 T cell receptor beta chains in this list originate from one sample, sequenced in a study of control samples from healthy donors and cancer patients. Method: immunoSEQ multiplex PCR; TCRdb's copy keeps in-frame clones and lacks some. This repertoire shows roughly 120,000 clones, approximately 94% found once; its top ten account for about 1.7%. The sample comprised PBMCs. The receptors stem from a man in his forties or fifties with head and neck cancer.

CDR3 amino acids: CASSLGPRSNEQYF. DNA for the CDR3: TGTGCCAGCAGCTTGGGCCCCCGGAGCAACGAGCAGTACTTC. The gene calls are TRBV5-6 and TRBJ2-7; D uncertain. The CDR3 loop spans 14 amino acids. V dropped 0 bases and J dropped 5 bases, with 12 bases sitting between them. Germline CDR1 reads SGHDT; CDR2 reads YYEEEE.

The rearrangement links TRBV18 to TRBJ2-3; D is ambiguous. V was clipped by 0 bases and J by 0 bases, with 13 bases between them. Germline V gene data show CDR1 as KGHSH and CDR2 as LQKENI. CDR3 length: 17 amino acids. Here the CDR3 reads CASSPPTTRASTDTQYF. DNA for the CDR3: TGTGCCAGCTCACCACCGACGACAAGGGCCAGCACAGATACGCAGTATTTT. Drawing the rest from reference TRBV18 and TRBJ2-3, the complete variable domain is NAGVMQNPRHLVRRRGQEARLRCSPMKGHSHVYWYRQLPEEGLKFMVYLQKENIIDESGMPKERFSAEFPKEGPSILRIQQVVRGDSAAYFCASSPPTTRASTDTQYFGPGTRLTVL.

The chain couples TRBV2 to TRBJ2-7; TRBD1 is a possible D gene (6 bases). This CDR3 contains 16 residues. Germline lookup yields CDR1 SNHLY and CDR2 FYNNEI. V was pared by 2 bases and J by 0 bases, with 14 bases between. The CDR3 sequence: CASSEPRGLISYEQYF. The DNA for the CDR3 is TGTGCCAGCAGTGAACCTAGGGGGTTGATCTCCTACGAGCAGTACTTC.

CDR3 amino acids: CASGLTYEQYF. Here the CDR3 DNA reads TGTGCCAGCGGCTTAACCTACGAGCAGTACTTC. The rearrangement links TRBV6-5 to TRBJ2-7; unclear D gene. Per germline, CDR1 MNHEY and CDR2 SVGAGI. This CDR3 contains 11 residues. Trimming took off 8 bases at V and 2 bases at J, with 7 bases between the two ends.

The chain links TRBV18 to TRBJ2-7; D is possibly TRBD1 or TRBD2 (5 bases each). Trimming took off 2 bases at V and 7 bases at J, with 12 bases between the two ends. This CDR3 is 13 amino acids long. Looked up from germline, CDR1 is KGHSH and CDR2 is LQKENI. The CDR3 DNA is TGTGCCAGCTCACCAAACGGGGCGGGTGAGCAGTACTTC. This translates into CASSPNGAGEQYF.

V is TRBV27 and J is TRBJ2-7; D not resolved. Germline values: CDR1 MNHEY, CDR2 SMNVEV (reference sequence). Trimming shortened V by 4 bases and J by 1 base, and 17 bases separated the two germline ends. The CDR3 totals 16 residues. This CDR3 reads CASSSPGRLGSYEQYF. The DNA of the CDR3 is TGTGCCAGCAGTTCCCCGGGCCGGCTGGGTTCCTACGAGCAGTACTTC.

This clone was counted a few times. The chain is built from TRBV9 and TRBJ1-1; D uncertain. Trimming shortened V by 3 bases and J by 7 bases, and 16 bases separated the two germline ends. The CDR3 sequence is 14 residues long. Germline values: CDR1 SGDLS, CDR2 YYNGEE. The CDR3 loop is CASSGGGRANEAFF. CDR3 DNA: TGTGCCAGCAGCGGAGGAGGGAGGGCCAATGAAGCTTTCTTT.

The J gene is TRBJ1-2, the V gene TRBV7-9, with no clear D. Germline V gives CDR1 SEHNR, CDR2 FQNEAQ (reference sequence). Trimming removed 7 bases from V and 4 bases from J, with 10 bases in between. The CDR3 is 12 amino acids. CDR3 nucleotides: TGTGCCAGCACCCCTGGTGCCTATGGCTACACCTTC. Translated, it gives CASTPGAYGYTF.

The chain couples TRBV30 to TRBJ1-1; D is unresolved. The V and J ends lost 4 bases and 9 bases respectively, with 15 bases between them. CDR1 and CDR2 (germline): GTSNPN, SVGIG (reference sequence). The CDR3 totals 12 residues. The CDR3 region is CAWIGVAVQAFF. As DNA, the CDR3 is TGTGCCTGGATTGGGGTAGCTGTTCAAGCTTTCTTT.

Points on this clone: The sample contains more than one DNA sequence encoding this CDR3. In DNA form, the CDR3 reads TGTGCCAGCAGTTTAGCCGGCTATGGCTACACCTTC. This encodes CASSLAGYGYTF. This rearrangement joins TRBV27 to TRBJ1-2; D not resolved. V gave up 2 bases and J gave up 4 bases, with 5 bases separating them. CDR3 size: 12 residues. Germline values: CDR1 MNHEY, CDR2 SMNVEV (reference sequence).

V gene TRBV7-2 combines with J gene TRBJ2-5; 7 bases align to TRBD2. With V trimmed by 3 bases and J by 6 bases, 16 bases remained unmatched. Germline CDR1 SGHTA, CDR2 FQGNSA. This CDR3 has 17 residues. The CDR3: CASSLRGRGLHGKTQYF. The CDR3 coding sequence is TGTGCCAGCAGCTTGCGAGGGAGGGGACTTCATGGGAAGACCCAGTACTTC.

The chain is built from TRBV6-2 or TRBV6-3 and TRBJ1-5; D is possibly TRBD1 (6 bases). V gave up 6 bases and J gave up 7 bases, with 16 bases separating them. This CDR3 is 14 amino acids long. Germline-derived CDR1 and CDR2 are MNHEY and SVGEGT. The CDR3 sequence is CASSRGGGRQPQHF. CDR3 nucleotides: TGTGCCAGCAGCAGGGGAGGGGGAAGGCAGCCCCAGCATTTT.

This sequence joins TRBV11-3 and TRBJ2-7; a weak D match, TRBD2 (5 bases). Germline CDR1 is SGHNT and CDR2 is YENEEA. Trimming shortened V by 4 bases and J by 0 bases, and 10 bases separated the two germline ends. CDR3 size: 14 residues. CDR3 in DNA: TGTGCCAGCAGCTCATACAGCGGCTCCTACGAGCAGTACTTC. Protein product: CASSSYSGSYEQYF.

This chain uses TRBV2 with TRBJ1-2; TRBD1 matches at 7 bases. The CDR3 length is 14 residues. V lost 5 bases, J lost 0 bases, and 3 bases stayed unmatched. Germline values: CDR1 SNHLY, CDR2 FYNNEI. CDR3 sequence reads: CASSSDRSNYGYTF. The CDR3 nucleotides are TGTGCCAGCAGTTCGGACAGGTCTAACTATGGCTACACCTTC.

The chain uses TRBV12-3 or TRBV12-4 and TRBJ2-7, with D unresolved. The ends were cut back, 5 bases at V and 5 bases at J, with 10 bases in the middle. The CDR3 is 12 amino acids. CDR3 region: CASSKSRHEQYF. CDR3 nucleotides: TGTGCCAGCAGTAAGAGCCGGCACGAGCAGTACTTC.

This chain links TRBV5-1 with TRBJ1-2; 11 bases fit TRBD1. Germline V gives CDR1 SGHRS, CDR2 YFSETQ. The CDR3 has 17 amino acids. V dropped 3 bases and J dropped 5; count of bases not matched to a gene: 12. This chain's CDR3 is CASSSWGQGGVRYGYTF. CDR3 nucleotide sequence: TGCGCCAGCAGCTCGTGGGGACAGGGGGGCGTACGGTATGGCTACACCTTC. Variable domain in full (rest from reference TRBV5-1 and TRBJ1-2): KAGVTQTPRYLIKTRGQQVTLSCSPISGHRSVSWYQQTPGQGLQFLFEYFSETQRNKGNFPGRFSGRQFSNSRSEMNVSTLELGDSALYLCASSSWGQGGVRYGYTFGSGTRLTVV.

The chain couples TRBV7-9 to TRBJ2-1; TRBD2 might be the D (7 bases). Trimming shortened V by 7 bases and J by 8 bases, and 18 bases separated the two germline ends. CDR3 length: 14 residues. Looked up from germline, CDR1 is SEHNR and CDR2 is FQNEAQ (reference sequence). The CDR3, as DNA: TGTGCCAGCAACAGACTAGCCGGGGGCGATGAGCAGTTCTTC. It is translated as CASNRLAGGDEQFF.

The DNA for the CDR3 is TGTGCCAGTAGTATCGGGAGAACAGATACGCAGTATTTT. Its protein is CASSIGRTDTQYF. The rearrangement links TRBV19 to TRBJ2-3; D is possibly TRBD2 (6 bases). CDR3 length: 13 residues. V shed 3 bases and J shed 3 bases, with 7 bases lying between them. Germline V gene sequence: CDR1 LNHDA, CDR2 SQIVND (reference sequence).

The rearrangement joins TRBV9 to TRBJ2-1; D unclear. The germline V gene has CDR1 SGDLS and CDR2 YYNGEE. The CDR3 spans 14 residues. The V end was cut by 0 bases, the J end by 8 bases, with 12 bases between. The CDR3 DNA is TGTGCCAGCAGCGTAGCCGCAATTGGCGATGAGCAGTTCTTC. It encodes CASSVAAIGDEQFF.

The chain's CDR3 is CASRKTGGAYIQYF. In DNA, the CDR3 is TGTGCCAGCAGAAAAACAGGGGGCGCATACATTCAGTACTTC. The V and J genes are TRBV27 and TRBJ2-4; 9 positions agree with TRBD1. Germline trimming cut 6 bases from V and 8 bases from J; bases unmatched to any gene: 8. CDR1 is MNHEY, CDR2 SMNVEV, per germline (reference sequence). The CDR3 is 14 amino acids.

The chain couples TRBV7-9 to TRBJ2-3; 7 bases fit TRBD2. CDR1 is SEHNR and CDR2 is FQNEAQ in the germline V gene (reference sequence). CDR3 length: 14 residues. V was pared by 6 bases and J by 6 bases, with 9 bases of the junction left unmatched. The CDR3 bases are TGTGCCAGCAGATTCACGGGGGGTGGGGATACGCAGTATTTT. Protein product: CASRFTGGGDTQYF.

The chain recombines TRBV19 with TRBJ1-1; D might be TRBD1 (6 bases). Germline V gives CDR1 LNHDA, CDR2 SQIVND (reference sequence). With 1 base removed from V and 0 bases from J, the gap between germline ends came to 15 bases. The CDR3 extends over 17 amino acids. This CDR3 reads CASSIVGGRGLNTEAFF. CDR3 DNA: TGTGCCAGTAGTATAGTCGGGGGGCGAGGCCTGAACACTGAAGCTTTCTTT.

The chain employs TRBV30 and TRBJ2-1, with D tentatively TRBD1 or TRBD2 (5 bases each). The CDR3 is made up of 13 amino acids. The V end lost 4 bases, the J end lost 5 bases, and 12 bases lay between the germline ends. CDR1 is GTSNPN and CDR2 is SVGIG in the germline V gene (reference sequence). The CDR3 DNA follows: TGTGCCTGGACCCCCGGGACGGACAATGAGCAGTTCTTC. This sequence encodes CAWTPGTDNEQFF.

J is TRBJ1-1 and V is TRBV19, with 8 bases identical to TRBD1. CDR3 length equals 14 residues. V trimming: 5 bases; J trimming: 1 base; junction bases outside the gene matches: 3. Germline lookup yields CDR1 LNHDA and CDR2 SQIVND (reference sequence). The CDR3 loop is CASSADRANTEAFF. The CDR3 coding sequence is TGTGCCAGTAGTGCGGACAGGGCGAACACTGAAGCTTTCTTT. The variable domain in full, with the rest retrieved from reference TRBV19 and TRBJ1-1, is DGGITQSPKYLFRKEGQNVTLSCEQNLNHDAMYWYRQDPGQGLRLIYYSQIVNDFQKGDIAEGYSVSREKKESFPLTVTSAQKNPTAFYLCASSADRANTEAFFGQGTRLTVV.

The chain links TRBV7-9 to TRBJ1-1; maybe TRBD1 (5 bases). The CDR3 is 15 amino acids. V was cut by 5 bases and J by 1 base, with 14 bases left in between. Germline V lookup: CDR1 SEHNR, CDR2 FQNEAQ (reference sequence). For the CDR3, the DNA is TGTGCCAGCAGCGGCTTGTCGGGGGGGAACACTGAAGCTTTCTTT. The encoded protein is CASSGLSGGNTEAFF.

CDR3 coding DNA: TGTGCCAGCAGCTTGGTGGCTAACTATGGCTACACCTTC. It is translated as CASSLVANYGYTF. The chain combines TRBV5-8 with TRBJ1-2; D not resolved. The CDR3 is 13 residues long. Deletions cut 0 bases from V and 0 bases from J, with 3 bases between. CDR1 SGHTS and CDR2 YDEGEE come from the germline V gene.

This chain connects TRBV6-5 to TRBJ2-5; the match to TRBD2 covers 7 bases. J gave up 4 bases and V 10 bases, and 9 bases lay outside the gene matches. The CDR3 covers 13 residues. Looked up from germline, CDR1 is MNHEY and CDR2 is SVGAGI. CDR3 protein: CAMGTERGETQYF. The DNA of the CDR3 is TGTGCCATGGGGACCGAGCGGGGAGAGACCCAGTACTTC.

V is TRBV2 and J is TRBJ2-1; D perhaps matches TRBD2 (6 bases). This CDR3 comprises 15 residues. From germline, CDR1 is SNHLY and CDR2 FYNNEI. The V and J ends lost 5 bases and 1 base respectively, with 12 bases between them. CDR3 amino acids: CASSLRLGSYNEQFF. The DNA of the CDR3 is TGTGCCAGCAGTTTAAGACTAGGGTCCTACAATGAGCAGTTCTTC.

The V gene is TRBV7-8, the J gene TRBJ2-6; TRBD2 matches 7 bases. The CDR3 length is 15 residues. J was trimmed by 1 base and V by 6 bases; bases with no gene match: 3. CDR1 is SGHVS and CDR2 is FQNEAQ in the germline V gene. The DNA of the CDR3 is TGTGCCAGCAGTCCCGGGGGGTCTGGGGCCAACGTCCTGACTTTC. Residues: CASSPGGSGANVLTF.

The gene calls are TRBV4-3 and TRBJ2-7, with no clear D. V shed 3 bases and J shed 5 bases, with 20 bases lying between them. CDR1 is LGHNA, CDR2 YSLEER, per germline. The CDR3 is made up of 16 amino acids. The CDR3 sequence is CASSHLRAPKVHEQYF. DNA of the CDR3: TGCGCCAGCAGCCACCTTAGGGCCCCGAAGGTCCACGAGCAGTACTTC.